The 17 T cell receptor beta chains in this list originate from one sample, sequenced in a study of chemoradiotherapy in HPV16-positive cancers (dated by TCRdb to 2021 to 2024). Library preparation employed the immunoSEQ multiplex PCR assay. Not all clones reach the TCRdb copy of this immuneACCESS table, which keeps in-frame sequences only. Checked studies attribute under half of the gap to unresolved V genes and leave the rest unexplained. In this sample the table shows 6,000 or so clones, more than 60% of which occur a single time. The ten largest make up 6.3% of the sample. The sequenced sample was tumor tissue, obtained from a patient who underwent chemoradiotherapy. Source of these receptors: a human donor with HPV-associated anogenital cancer.

This clone was picked up a small number of times. The J gene is TRBJ2-1, the V gene TRBV7-8, with 7 bases matching TRBD1. V shed 4 bases and J 2 bases; nucleotides not matched to a gene: 8. The CDR3 consists of 16 residues. The germline V gene encodes CDR1 SGHVS and CDR2 FQNEAQ. CDR3 nucleotides: TGTGCCAGCAGCTGGATGACAGGGTGGACCTACAATGAGCAGTTCTTC. Residues: CASSWMTGWTYNEQFF.

The rearrangement joins TRBV10-3 to TRBJ1-6; D is undetermined. Trimming removed 3 bases from V and 3 bases from J, with 6 bases in between. Germline assignment: CDR1 ENHRY and CDR2 SYGVKD. The CDR3 sequence is 14 residues long. For the CDR3, the DNA is TGTGCCATCAGTGACCCCGACTATAATTCACCCCTCCACTTT. This translates into CAISDPDYNSPLHF.

This clone appeared a single time. Other nucleotide sequences from this sample produce the same CDR3. The chain uses TRBV5-1 and TRBJ2-7; unclear D gene. The CDR3 runs 13 residues. Germline-derived CDR1 and CDR2 are SGHRS and YFSETQ. V lost 0 bases to trimming and J lost 7 bases, with 11 bases between them. CDR3 in amino acids: CASSLEARREQYF. CDR3 DNA: TGCGCCAGCAGCTTGGAAGCGAGAAGGGAGCAGTACTTC.

The chain carries TRBV14 and TRBJ1-3, with D uncertain. The V gene's germline CDR1 is SGHDN and CDR2 FVKESK. Trimming stripped 3 bases from V and 2 bases from J, with 8 bases between. There are 14 residues in the CDR3. For the CDR3, the DNA is TGTGCCAGCAGCCAGGGGTTCGCTGGAAACACCATATATTTT. Translation: CASSQGFAGNTIYF.

V and J are TRBV27 and TRBJ2-7, with D possibly TRBD1 on 6 matching bases. The CDR3 loop spans 14 amino acids. Per the germline V gene, CDR1 is MNHEY and CDR2 is SMNVEV (reference sequence). Deletions cut 5 bases from V and 6 bases from J, with 17 bases between. CDR3 bases: TGTGCCAGCAGTCCATACACAGGGACGGGCGAGCAGTACTTC. The encoded protein is CASSPYTGTGEQYF.

This clone has just one count. The J gene is TRBJ1-3, the V gene TRBV7-6; weak D call: TRBD1 (5 bases). Trimming stripped 1 base from V and 7 bases from J, with 11 bases between. Germline V gene data show CDR1 as SGHVS and CDR2 as FNYEAQ. The CDR3 spans 14 residues. CDR3 in DNA: TGTGCCAGCAGCTTAGGGGGGAATTGGAACACCATATATTTT. This sequence encodes CASSLGGNWNTIYF.

The genes are TRBV9 and TRBJ1-3; D is possibly TRBD1 (6 bases). The CDR3 runs 15 residues. The germline V gene encodes CDR1 SGDLS and CDR2 YYNGEE. V was cut by 4 bases and J by 0 bases, with 11 bases left in between. CDR3 residues: CASSPRTASGNTIYF. In nucleotides, the CDR3 is TGTGCCAGCAGCCCCCGGACAGCCTCTGGAAACACCATATATTTT.

The chain has TRBV10-3 and TRBJ2-1; TRBD2 might be the D (6 bases). Trimming removed 0 bases from V and 9 bases from J, with 12 bases in between. The CDR3 is 14 residues long. Per the germline V gene, CDR1 is ENHRY and CDR2 is SYGVKD. In DNA, the CDR3 is TGTGCCATCAGTGAGTCGCAAGGCGGGATTGAGCAGTTCTTC. Its protein product is CAISESQGGIEQFF.

This clone has just a few counts. This chain connects TRBV6-1 to TRBJ2-3; TRBD2 might be the D (6 bases). Germline CDR1 MNHNS, CDR2 SASEGT. V was shortened by 5 bases and J by 8 bases, with 20 bases between the two germline ends. The CDR3 has 15 amino acids. CDR3 amino acids: CASSQLQEGSGTQYF. CDR3 DNA sequence: TGTGCCAGCAGTCAATTACAGGAGGGAAGCGGTACGCAGTATTTT.

On this clone itself: At the DNA level, this CDR3 is encoded by other sequences in the same sample as well. The V gene is TRBV19, the J gene TRBJ2-5; 11 nucleotides agree with TRBD1. The germline V gene has CDR1 LNHDA and CDR2 SQIVND (reference sequence). This CDR3 spans 14 amino acids. Trimming removed 5 bases from V and 5 bases from J; junction bases left unmatched: 4. The CDR3 bases are TGTGCCAGTAGTCTGGGACAGGGGGTTGAGACCCAGTACTTC. Translating it yields CASSLGQGVETQYF. Combining the CDR3 with reference TRBV19 and TRBJ2-5 gives the whole variable domain DGGITQSPKYLFRKEGQNVTLSCEQNLNHDAMYWYRQDPGQGLRLIYYSQIVNDFQKGDIAEGYSVSREKKESFPLTVTSAQKNPTAFYLCASSLGQGVETQYFGPGTRLLVL.

The V call is TRBV5-4, the J call TRBJ1-3; D unclear. The germline V gene has CDR1 SGHNT and CDR2 YYREEE (reference sequence). V was pared by 4 bases and J by 5 bases, with 16 bases between. This CDR3 is 15 amino acids long. The CDR3 nucleotides are TGTGCCAGCAGCAGCTCCGGGCCCCATCGAAACACCATATATTTT. This gives the protein CASSSSGPHRNTIYF.

This clone was seen a handful of times. The J gene is TRBJ2-7, the V gene TRBV4-2; 8 bases are shared with TRBD1. Germline assignment: CDR1 LGHNA and CDR2 YNFKEQ. V dropped 3 bases and J dropped 2; count of bases not matched to a gene: 9. The CDR3 contains 16 residues. For the CDR3, the DNA is TGTGCCAGCAGCCACCTCCAGGGGGCGACAGCCTACGAGCAGTACTTC. This gives the protein CASSHLQGATAYEQYF.

V usage is TRBV6-5 and J usage is TRBJ1-1, with TRBD1 matching over 7 bases. V trimming: 7 bases; J trimming: 3 bases; junction bases outside the gene matches: 11. The CDR3 sequence is 15 residues long. Germline V gene data show CDR1 as MNHEY and CDR2 as SVGAGI. CDR3 amino acids: CASNQRQGWDTEAFF. For the CDR3, the DNA is TGTGCCAGCAACCAACGACAGGGTTGGGACACTGAAGCTTTCTTT.

This clone was recorded once. The chain employs TRBV9 and TRBJ1-4; 7 positions match TRBD1. Germline CDR1 reads SGDLS; CDR2 reads YYNGEE. CDR3 length: 15 amino acids. V was clipped by 3 bases and J by 2 bases; unmatched bases: 4. The CDR3 loop reads CASSEGTVTNEKLFF. CDR3 coding DNA: TGTGCCAGCAGCGAGGGGACAGTTACTAATGAAAAACTGTTTTTT.

The chain links TRBV7-8 to TRBJ1-5, with D tentatively TRBD1 (5 bases). This CDR3 has 14 residues. Trimming removed 5 bases from V and 2 bases from J, with 10 bases in between. CDR1 SGHVS and CDR2 FQNEAQ come from the germline V gene. The CDR3 loop reads CASSEQVGNQPQHF. The CDR3 nucleotides are TGTGCCAGCAGCGAACAGGTGGGCAATCAGCCCCAGCATTTT.

This clone occurred once. The chain links TRBV28 to TRBJ1-5; D gene uncertain. Germline lookup yields CDR1 MDHEN and CDR2 SYDVKM. The CDR3 is made up of 11 amino acids. The V end was cut by 4 bases, the J end by 7 bases, with 5 bases between. The CDR3 DNA reads as TGTGCCAGCAGTTCGGGCCAGCCCCAGCATTTT. It codes for CASSSGQPQHF.

The V and J genes are TRBV6-5 and TRBJ2-7, with 7 bases that match TRBD1. The J segment lost 3 bases and the V segment lost 6 bases, leaving 5 bases of the junction unmatched. Per the germline V gene, CDR1 is MNHEY and CDR2 is SVGAGI. This CDR3 spans 13 amino acids. CDR3 coding DNA: TGTGCCAGCAGGCAGGGACAGATCTACGAGCAGTACTTC. It codes for CASRQGQIYEQYF.